Here is one TCR beta chain with its context. The antigen remains undetermined. This sample stems from a study of vaccination effects on CD4 cells after COVID-19. In the study overall: Two-dose vaccination with either BNT162b2 or mRNA-1273 was given to the participants. Samples came from a couple of convalescent patients 16 days and one week before vaccination. Points from the study as a whole: Marked clonal contraction was seen late after vaccination (in both infection- and vaccine-induced clones).

With the ViraFEST assay, the study expanded antigen-specific CD4+ T cells using viral peptide pools, then sequenced them. Subsequent to a culture period of around eleven days, CD4+ T cells were isolated. PCR confirmed that the person was infected with SARS-CoV-2 between March and December 2020. They grew some 2 million PBMC in each well, adding 7.5 to 10 IU/ml IL-2 and 10 ug/ml peptides. Data came from immunoSEQ multiplex PCR; TCRdb stores just in-frame clones and leaves some out. The sample lists fewer than 25,000 clones; roughly 80% were seen once. The CDR3 has 15 amino acids. CDR1 MNHNY and CDR2 SVGAGI come from the germline V gene (reference sequence). V was pared by 7 bases and J by 4 bases, with 19 bases between.

Specimen: CD4+ T cells from PBMCs cultured with a peptide pool, collected before COVID-19 vaccination. The V and J genes are TRBV6-6 and TRBJ1-2; D gene unclear. This sequence originates from a human donor who had a prior SARS-CoV-2 infection. The CDR3 protein is CASTWARSTSYGYTF. CDR3 DNA sequence: TGTGCCAGCACTTGGGCCCGGTCGACCAGCTATGGCTACACCTTC.